These 30 T cell receptor beta chains came from one sample sequenced in a study of technical replicates of blood from four donors. The method was immunoSEQ multiplex PCR; TCRdb's version includes in-frame clones alone and lacks a portion of them. The sample yields tens of thousands of clones, approximately 90% seen once. Source material: T cells isolated from PBMCs. Source of these receptors: a human donor in good health.

This chain uses TRBV29-1 with TRBJ2-1; the D is unclear. The CDR3 has 13 amino acids. Trimming left V 5 bases short and J 2 bases short, with 10 bases between. CDR1 and CDR2 from the germline V gene are SQVTM and ANQGSEA. As DNA, the CDR3 is TGCAGCGTTACACTATGGGCCTACAATGAGCAGTTCTTC. It encodes CSVTLWAYNEQFF.

This clone has just a few counts. The rearrangement links TRBV11-3 to TRBJ2-3; 9 positions agree with TRBD2. CDR1 SGHNT and CDR2 YENEEA come from the germline V gene. The CDR3 consists of 18 residues. The ends lost 5 bases at V and 0 bases at J; junction bases unmatched: 12. The CDR3 here is CASSPNRGLARSTDTQYF. In DNA, the CDR3 is TGTGCCAGCAGCCCCAACAGAGGACTAGCGCGTAGCACAGATACGCAGTATTTT. Full variable domain (outside the CDR3, taken from reference TRBV11-3 and TRBJ2-3): EAGVVQSPRYKIIEKKQPVAFWCNPISGHNTLYWYLQNLGQGPELLIRYENEEAVDDSQLPKDRFSAERLKGVDSTLKIQPAELGDSAVYLCASSPNRGLARSTDTQYFGPGTRLTVL.

This rearrangement joins TRBV28 to TRBJ1-2; D gene uncertain. Germline CDR1 and CDR2: MDHEN and SYDVKM. V gave up 6 bases and J gave up 4 bases, with 18 bases separating them. This CDR3 comprises 15 residues. The CDR3 sequence: CASSQPHSNSYGYTF. The CDR3 DNA reads as TGTGCCAGCAGCCAGCCACACAGTAACAGCTATGGCTACACCTTC.

This chain connects TRBV7-3 to TRBJ2-5; TRBD2 matches 10 bases. The CDR3 extends over 15 amino acids. The J segment lost 4 bases and the V segment lost 0 bases, leaving 2 bases of the junction unmatched. CDR1 and CDR2 (germline): SGHTA, FQGTGA. The CDR3 bases are TGTGCCAGCAGCTTAACTCCTAGCGGGAGAGAGACCCAGTACTTC. Residues: CASSLTPSGRETQYF.

Written as DNA, the CDR3 is TGCGCCAGCAGCCAAGTTACCAGTGCTAACTATGGCTACACCTTC. Its translation: CASSQVTSANYGYTF. The J gene is TRBJ1-2, the V gene TRBV4-1; D unclear. The CDR3 runs to 15 residues. Germline CDR1 and CDR2: MGHRA and YSYEKL. The V and J ends lost 1 base and 0 bases respectively, with 9 bases between them.

Details on this clone: Other DNA sequences of this sample code for an identical CDR3. The chain joins TRBV5-5 to TRBJ1-1; 8 nucleotides align to TRBD1. V shed 2 bases and J 5 bases; nucleotides not matched to a gene: 5. The germline V gene has CDR1 SGHKS and CDR2 YYEKEE (reference sequence). CDR3 length: 14 residues. Written as DNA, the CDR3 is TGTGCCAGCAGCTTAGACAGGGGAGGGACTGAAGCTTTCTTT. This encodes CASSLDRGGTEAFF.

This sequence joins TRBV7-3 and TRBJ1-1; D remains ambiguous. V lost 1 base to trimming and J lost 1 base, with 4 bases between them. Germline CDR1 reads SGHTA; CDR2 reads FQGTGA. The CDR3 runs 13 residues. The CDR3 coding sequence is TGTGCCAGCAGCTTAAACACGAACACTGAAGCTTTCTTT. This sequence encodes CASSLNTNTEAFF.

The genes are TRBV5-4 and TRBJ2-4; D is uncertain. The CDR3 runs 16 residues. Trimming shortened V by 0 bases and J by 1 base, and 11 bases separated the two germline ends. Germline assignment: CDR1 SGHNT and CDR2 YYREEE (reference sequence). This CDR3 reads CASSLERSGAKNIQYF. In nucleotides, the CDR3 is TGTGCCAGCAGCTTGGAGCGATCCGGGGCCAAAAACATTCAGTACTTC.

The CDR3 loop reads CASSRGQSGYEQYF. The DNA of the CDR3 is TGTGCCAGCAGCCGAGGACAGAGTGGCTACGAGCAGTACTTC. This rearrangement joins TRBV14 to TRBJ2-7, with D possibly matching TRBD1 (6 bases). This CDR3 comprises 14 residues. Trimming pared 4 bases from V and 3 bases from J, leaving 13 bases between. Per germline, CDR1 SGHDN and CDR2 FVKESK.

The chain recombines TRBV4-1 with TRBJ2-7; 12 nucleotides match TRBD2. Germline V CDR1 and CDR2: MGHRA, YSYEKL. Germline trimming cut 1 base from V and 0 bases from J; bases unmatched to any gene: 1. The CDR3 contains 16 residues. The CDR3 here is CASSQVLAGGSYEQYF. In DNA form, the CDR3 reads TGCGCCAGCAGCCAAGTACTAGCGGGAGGCTCCTACGAGCAGTACTTC.

This clone has more than one count but fewer than ten. The rearrangement links TRBV5-4 to TRBJ1-1; D is possibly TRBD1 (5 bases). V was cut by 7 bases and J by 1 base, with 11 bases left in between. Germline V lookup: CDR1 SGHNT, CDR2 YYREEE (reference sequence). CDR3 size: 13 residues. CDR3 residues: CASQDSQNTEAFF. Written as DNA, the CDR3 is TGTGCCAGCCAAGACAGCCAGAACACTGAAGCTTTCTTT.

The gene calls are TRBV9 and TRBJ1-2; 12 bases are shared with TRBD1. This CDR3 contains 16 residues. V lost 3 bases and J lost 2; bases outside the gene matches: 5. CDR1 SGDLS and CDR2 YYNGEE come from the germline V gene. The CDR3 spells CASSGPGQGANYGYTF. The CDR3 region has the DNA TGTGCCAGCAGCGGACCGGGACAGGGGGCCAACTATGGCTACACCTTC.

The chain uses TRBV7-3 and TRBJ2-7, with D possibly matching TRBD1 (7 bases). The CDR3 runs 15 residues. CDR1 and CDR2 (germline): SGHTA, FQGTGA. Deletions cut 2 bases from V and 3 bases from J, with 14 bases between. The CDR3, as DNA: TGTGCCAGCAGCTTAGGCAGGGGGGATCTCTACGAGCAGTACTTC. The encoded protein is CASSLGRGDLYEQYF.

The chain is built from TRBV9 and TRBJ1-5; D may be TRBD1 (6 bases). CDR1 and CDR2 (germline): SGDLS, YYNGEE. V was trimmed by 2 bases and J by 4 bases, leaving 10 bases between them. The CDR3 loop spans 14 amino acids. CDR3 protein: CASSVGGGNQPQHF. The CDR3 DNA follows: TGTGCCAGCAGCGTGGGAGGGGGGAATCAGCCCCAGCATTTT.

The sample holds one count of this clone. The chain combines TRBV7-2 with TRBJ1-5; the match to TRBD1 covers 8 bases. Germline-derived CDR1 and CDR2 are SGHTA and FQGNSA. CDR3 length: 14 amino acids. V trimming: 4 bases; J trimming: 5 bases; junction bases outside the gene matches: 4. The CDR3 region is CASSWTGMHQPQHF. CDR3 nucleotides: TGTGCCAGCAGCTGGACAGGGATGCATCAGCCCCAGCATTTT. Based on the CDR3 plus reference TRBV7-2 and TRBJ1-5, the full variable domain is GAGVSQSPSNKVTEKGKDVELRCDPISGHTALYWYRQSLGQGLEFLIYFQGNSAPDKSGLPSDRFSAERTGGSVSTLTIQRTQQEDSAVYLCASSWTGMHQPQHFGDGTRLSIL.

The chain links TRBV5-6 to TRBJ1-1; D gene uncertain. This CDR3 region has 15 residues. Trimming took off 6 bases at V and 3 bases at J, with 18 bases between the two ends. Germline CDR1 is SGHDT and CDR2 is YYEEEE. The DNA for the CDR3 is TGTGCCAGCACCATCCTCGCGGCCGAGGACACTGAAGCTTTCTTT. It specifies CASTILAAEDTEAFF.

V usage is TRBV19 and J usage is TRBJ2-7; D remains unclear. Germline V gene data show CDR1 as LNHDA and CDR2 as SQIVND (reference sequence). With 4 bases removed from V and 0 bases from J, the gap between germline ends came to 13 bases. This CDR3 is built from 15 residues. DNA of the CDR3: TGTGCCAGTAGTACTGGGCAGTCCTTCTCCTACGAGCAGTACTTC. Translation gives CASSTGQSFSYEQYF.

The chain uses TRBV27 and TRBJ1-2; 9 bases match TRBD1. V lost 4 bases, J lost 8 bases, and 2 bases stayed unmatched. The length of the CDR3 is 12 residues. Germline V gene sequence: CDR1 MNHEY, CDR2 SMNVEV (reference sequence). In DNA form, the CDR3 reads TGTGCCAGCAGTTGGGACAGGGTCGGCTACACCTTC. It translates to CASSWDRVGYTF.

The rearrangement joins TRBV7-9 to TRBJ2-7; 7 bases match TRBD1. The CDR3 extends over 15 amino acids. Losses at the gene ends were 5 bases for V and 5 bases for J; bases not matched to a gene: 12. Germline loops: CDR1 SEHNR, CDR2 FQNEAQ (reference sequence). DNA of the CDR3: TGTGCCAGCAGCCCTACCGACAGGGACCCTAACGAGCAGTACTTC. This sequence encodes CASSPTDRDPNEQYF.

The chain joins TRBV14 to TRBJ1-4; 7 bases are a match to TRBD1. CDR3 length: 13 residues. The trim removed 5 bases at V and 7 bases at J, leaving 4 bases unmatched. Germline V gene data show CDR1 as SGHDN and CDR2 as FVKESK. CDR3 sequence: CASSRQGREKLFF. As DNA, the CDR3 is TGTGCCAGCAGCAGACAGGGTCGTGAAAAACTGTTTTTT.

This rearrangement joins TRBV19 to TRBJ1-1; 9 bases align to TRBD1. The CDR3 spans 13 residues. From germline, CDR1 is LNHDA and CDR2 SQIVND (reference sequence). The junction had 7 bases not matched to a gene; V was cut back by 6 bases and J by 8 bases. The chain's CDR3 is CASRGTGINEAFF. The CDR3 region has the DNA TGTGCCAGTAGGGGGACAGGGATCAACGAAGCTTTCTTT.

The rearrangement links TRBV7-8 to TRBJ2-7; TRBD2 matches 7 bases. The CDR3 loop spans 16 amino acids. Losses at the gene ends were 4 bases for V and 5 bases for J; bases not matched to a gene: 14. The germline CDR1 and CDR2 sequences are SGHVS and FQNEAQ. CDR3 sequence reads: CASSSSYSGLVDEQYF. The CDR3 DNA sequence: TGTGCCAGCAGCTCCTCCTATAGCGGGCTGGTGGACGAGCAGTACTTC.

This clone was observed a single time. The chain links TRBV7-6 to TRBJ2-7, with D perhaps TRBD2 (6 bases). Deletions cut 4 bases from V and 2 bases from J, with 15 bases between. Germline assignment: CDR1 SGHVS and CDR2 FNYEAQ. The CDR3 totals 15 residues. CDR3 in DNA: TGTGCCAGCAGCTATGGAGCTAGCGTAACCTACGAGCAGTACTTC. Its translation: CASSYGASVTYEQYF.

This chain connects TRBV19 to TRBJ2-7; 7 bases match TRBD2. Germline CDR1 LNHDA, CDR2 SQIVND (reference sequence). This CDR3 region has 12 residues. V was pared by 4 bases and J by 6 bases, with 3 bases of the junction left unmatched. The CDR3 spells CASSKGTTEQYF. In DNA, the CDR3 is TGTGCCAGTAGTAAAGGGACTACCGAGCAGTACTTC.

The chain links TRBV7-9 to TRBJ1-1; 7 positions agree with TRBD1. Looked up from germline, CDR1 is SEHNR and CDR2 is FQNEAQ (reference sequence). Unmatched junction bases numbered 2, after V lost 4 bases and J lost 3 bases. There are 13 residues in the CDR3. The CDR3 region has the DNA TGTGCCAGCAGCTACCAGGGGGACACTGAAGCTTTCTTT. Its protein is CASSYQGDTEAFF.

Only one count was recorded for this clone. CDR3 nucleotides: TGTGCCAGCAGCTCCCCCAGGGGGCCTCAAGAGACCCAGTACTTC. Translation: CASSSPRGPQETQYF. The chain is built from TRBV7-2 and TRBJ2-5, with 8 bases aligning to TRBD1. This CDR3 is 15 amino acids long. The V and J ends lost 4 bases and 2 bases, in that order; junction bases with no gene match: 6. The germline V gene encodes CDR1 SGHTA and CDR2 FQGNSA.

This chain joins TRBV6-1 and TRBJ2-7; TRBD2 is a possible D gene (5 bases). V was shortened by 0 bases and J by 6 bases, with 15 bases between the two germline ends. The V gene's germline CDR1 is MNHNS and CDR2 SASEGT. This CDR3 has 15 amino acids. The CDR3 here is CASSEAPLARSEQYF. The CDR3 nucleotides are TGTGCCAGCAGTGAAGCGCCATTAGCGCGGTCCGAGCAGTACTTC.

The chain combines TRBV5-4 with TRBJ2-2, with a tentative D call TRBD1 (5 bases). Germline V gene data show CDR1 as SGHNT and CDR2 as YYREEE (reference sequence). The CDR3 totals 15 residues. V lost 4 bases and J lost 5, with 15 bases in between. The CDR3 protein is CASSGPQESTGELFF. CDR3 DNA: TGTGCCAGCAGCGGGCCACAGGAGTCTACCGGGGAGCTGTTTTTT.

V usage is TRBV7-9 and J usage is TRBJ1-2; 8 bases line up with TRBD1. This CDR3 is built from 17 residues. CDR1 SEHNR and CDR2 FQNEAQ come from the germline V gene (reference sequence). Germline trimming cut 0 bases from V and 7 bases from J; bases unmatched to any gene: 13. CDR3 loop: CASSLALGGVGTGGYTF. The CDR3 bases are TGTGCCAGCAGCTTAGCGCTCGGGGGCGTTGGGACAGGTGGCTACACCTTC. The whole variable domain, remainder taken from reference TRBV7-9 and TRBJ1-2, is DTGVSQNPRHKITKRGQNVTFRCDPISEHNRLYWYRQTLGQGPEFLTYFQNEAQLEKSRLLSDRFSAERPKGSFSTLEIQRTEQGDSAMYLCASSLALGGVGTGGYTFGSGTRLTVV.

This chain links TRBV4-3 with TRBJ2-1; the match to TRBD2 covers 10 bases. This CDR3 contains 14 residues. After removal of 4 bases from V and 8 bases from J, the junction contained 5 bases not matched to a gene. In germline, CDR1 is LGHNA, CDR2 YSLEER. The CDR3 DNA follows: TGCGCCAGCAGCCCTAGCGGGGGTCGGGATGAGCAGTTCTTC. Translating it yields CASSPSGGRDEQFF.